This TCR beta chain was observed in a study of shared clonotypes between healthy human individuals. TCRdb's table, derived via immunoSEQ multiplex PCR, lists solely in-frame clones and lacks some. The sample records around 2.1 million clones, 85% to 95% being singletons. Study-wide findings and caveats: Unshared clonotypes carried lower generation probabilities than those common to all four donors.

Concerning this clone: Antigen: not known.

Trimming cost V 5 bases and J 3 bases; bases outside gene matches: 12. Per germline, CDR1 SGHTA and CDR2 FQGNSA. The CDR3 covers 16 residues. Naive CD8 cells, CD45RO-negative and positively selected for CCR7, excluded terminally differentiated effector memory CD45RA+ cells. The chain joins TRBV7-2 to TRBJ2-7; 8 bases match TRBD2. This TCR derives from a young man in good health. Some clones in this sample may be carry-over from other donors' samples. Input material: naive CD8+ T cells from PBMCs. CDR3 residues: CASSTRPGTRFYEQYF. CDR3 coding DNA: TGTGCCAGCAGCACCAGACCCGGGACTAGATTCTACGAGCAGTACTTC.